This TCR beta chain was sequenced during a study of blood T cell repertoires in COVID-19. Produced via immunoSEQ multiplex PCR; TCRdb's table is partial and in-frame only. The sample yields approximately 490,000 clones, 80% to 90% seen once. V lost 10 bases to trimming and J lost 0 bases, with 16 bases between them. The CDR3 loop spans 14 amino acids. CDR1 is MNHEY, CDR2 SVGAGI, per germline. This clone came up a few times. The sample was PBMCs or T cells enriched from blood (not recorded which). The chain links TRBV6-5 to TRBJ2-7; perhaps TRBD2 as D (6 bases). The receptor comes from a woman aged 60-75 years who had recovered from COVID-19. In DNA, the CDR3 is TGTGCCACCAAACTCCTAGCGAGCTCCTACGAGCAGTACTTC. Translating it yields CATKLLASSYEQYF.